The 15 T cell receptor beta chains below come from one sample, sequenced in a study of sequential checkpoint blockade in melanoma. Libraries were prepared by immunoSEQ multiplex PCR; TCRdb keeps only in-frame clonotypes and omits some of them. Of fewer than 30,000 clones listed, 65% to 85% were seen once; the top ten hold 17%. Treatment denoted: randomized to nivolumab then ipilimumab (arm A) or the reverse (arm B). The sequences come from CD8+ T cells sorted from blood (inferred from file names), collected from a patient given nivolumab and ipilimumab in sequence. The receptors were sampled from a human donor with melanoma.

V and J are TRBV28 and TRBJ2-7, with 10 nucleotides matching TRBD1. V dropped 4 bases and J dropped 4; count of bases not matched to a gene: 13. CDR3 length equals 17 residues. Germline CDR1 reads MDHEN; CDR2 reads SYDVKM. The CDR3 nucleotides are TGTGCCAGCAGTTCCACCTCAGGACAGGGGGGGAAATACGAGCAGTACTTC. Protein product: CASSSTSGQGGKYEQYF. Complete variable domain (other parts from reference TRBV28 and TRBJ2-7): DVKVTQSSRYLVKRTGEKVFLECVQDMDHENMFWYRQDPGLGLRLIYFSYDVKMKEKGDIPEGYSVSREKKERFSLILESASTNQTSMYLCASSSTSGQGGKYEQYFGPGTRLTVT.

The V and J genes are TRBV5-6 and TRBJ1-4; no firm D call. The CDR3 covers 14 residues. The V end was cut by 0 bases, the J end by 4 bases, with 7 bases between. Germline V gene sequence: CDR1 SGHDT, CDR2 YYEEEE. The CDR3 DNA reads as TGTGCCAGCAGCTTGGGTAGTAATAATGAAAAACTGTTTTTT. Amino acids: CASSLGSNNEKLFF.

The J gene is TRBJ2-7, the V gene TRBV27; the D gene is possibly TRBD1 (5 bases). This CDR3 has 16 residues. The V gene lost 5 bases and the J gene lost 2 bases, with 19 bases spanning the gap. Per germline, CDR1 MNHEY and CDR2 SMNVEV (reference sequence). The CDR3 DNA reads as TGTGCCAGCAGTCCACACAGGCCAAACCCAACCTACGAGCAGTACTTC. Translation: CASSPHRPNPTYEQYF.

This clone was seen just once. V gene TRBV28 combines with J gene TRBJ2-1, with 12 nucleotides matching TRBD2. Trimming at V came to 6 bases and at J to 4 bases, leaving 4 bases not matched to a gene. The CDR3 contains 15 residues. Germline CDR1 is MDHEN and CDR2 is SYDVKM. CDR3 sequence (DNA): TGTGCCAGCAGACGGGGACTAGCGGGTTACAATGAGCAGTTCTTC. Translating it yields CASRRGLAGYNEQFF. Using reference TRBV28 and TRBJ2-1 for the parts outside the CDR3, the full variable domain is DVKVTQSSRYLVKRTGEKVFLECVQDMDHENMFWYRQDPGLGLRLIYFSYDVKMKEKGDIPEGYSVSREKKERFSLILESASTNQTSMYLCASRRGLAGYNEQFFGPGTRLTVL.

Only one count was recorded for this clone. This chain uses TRBV2 with TRBJ1-1; D is ambiguous. The CDR3 totals 13 residues. The ends were cut back, 7 bases at V and 2 bases at J, with 11 bases in the middle. CDR1 is SNHLY and CDR2 is FYNNEI in the germline V gene. The CDR3 region has the DNA TGTGCCAGCATTCCCGGGGAAAACACTGAAGCTTTCTTT. Residues: CASIPGENTEAFF.

The chain carries TRBV5-4 and TRBJ2-2; possibly TRBD2 for D (6 bases). CDR1 is SGHNT and CDR2 is YYREEE in the germline V gene (reference sequence). The V end was cut by 3 bases, the J end by 5 bases, with 8 bases between. The CDR3 is 13 amino acids. The CDR3 nucleotides are TGTGCCAGCAGCTCGGGACTTACCGGGGAGCTGTTTTTT. Its protein product is CASSSGLTGELFF.

The chain is built from TRBV4-3 and TRBJ2-7; 11 bases map to TRBD1. The germline gives CDR1 LGHNA, CDR2 YSLEER. This CDR3 has 15 amino acids. J lost 2 bases, V lost 4 bases, and 4 bases had no gene match. CDR3 bases: TGCGCCAGCAGCCCTGGACAGGGGGCCACCTACGAGCAGTACTTC. Amino acids: CASSPGQGATYEQYF.

CDR3 region: CASSESMSSPLHF. The DNA of the CDR3 is TGTGCCAGCAGTGAATCCATGAGTTCACCCCTCCACTTT. V and J are TRBV6-1 and TRBJ1-6; D is unclear. The germline CDR1 and CDR2 sequences are MNHNS and SASEGT. The CDR3 sequence is 13 residues long. Trimming removed 2 bases at V and 9 bases at J, with 8 bases between.

This chain connects TRBV4-2 to TRBJ2-5; 8 positions match TRBD2. Germline V gene lookup returns CDR1 LGHNA and CDR2 YNFKEQ. V dropped 0 bases and J dropped 3; count of bases not matched to a gene: 6. The CDR3 runs to 16 residues. For the CDR3, the DNA is TGTGCCAGCAGCCAAGAGATTAGAGCGGGAGAAGAGACCCAGTACTTC. This translates into CASSQEIRAGEETQYF.

The rearrangement links TRBV5-6 to TRBJ1-5, with 9 bases matching TRBD1. V lost 4 bases to trimming and J lost 3 bases; unmatched junction nucleotides: 5. The CDR3 is made up of 15 amino acids. Germline CDR1 is SGHDT and CDR2 is YYEEEE. CDR3 in DNA: TGTGCCAGCAGCGGAGGACAGGGGATCAATCAGCCCCAGCATTTT. Its translation: CASSGGQGINQPQHF.

The V call is TRBV15, the J call TRBJ1-1, with D unclear. Trimming took off 0 bases at V and 5 bases at J, with 4 bases between the two ends. CDR1 and CDR2 (germline): LNHNV, YYDKDF (reference sequence). The CDR3 sequence is 12 residues long. DNA of the CDR3: TGTGCCACCAGCAGAGATCCGACTGAAGCTTTCTTT. Protein: CATSRDPTEAFF.

This clone appeared a single time. The CDR3 DNA sequence: TGTGCCACCAGCAGGGGACAGGGGGCGCGGAATGAGCAGTTCTTC. Protein: CATSRGQGARNEQFF. V usage is TRBV15 and J usage is TRBJ2-1, with 12 bases identical to TRBD1. CDR3 length equals 15 residues. The V gene end was trimmed by 3 bases and the J gene end by 7 bases; junction bases not matched to a gene: 4. CDR1 and CDR2 (germline): LNHNV, YYDKDF (reference sequence).

The chain recombines TRBV4-3 with TRBJ2-7, with 7 bases that match TRBD1. Germline V lookup: CDR1 LGHNA, CDR2 YSLEER. V gave up 4 bases and J gave up 3 bases; unmatched junction bases: 6. The CDR3 is made up of 14 amino acids. The CDR3 sequence is CASSRTGTDYEQYF. The CDR3 DNA sequence: TGCGCCAGCAGCCGAACCGGGACAGACTACGAGCAGTACTTC.

V is TRBV19 and J is TRBJ1-1; no reliable D call. CDR3 length equals 14 residues. The V gene's germline CDR1 is LNHDA and CDR2 SQIVND (reference sequence). The V end lost 6 bases, the J end lost 4 bases, and 15 bases lay between the germline ends. CDR3 nucleotides: TGTGCCAGTAGCTACGGCGCGGGTACCACTGAAGCTTTCTTT. Protein: CASSYGAGTTEAFF.

This clone has only one observation. V usage is TRBV9 and J usage is TRBJ2-1, with 11 positions matching TRBD2. J gave up 4 bases and V 3 bases, and 6 bases lay outside the gene matches. The CDR3 totals 16 residues. In germline, CDR1 is SGDLS, CDR2 YYNGEE. CDR3 sequence (DNA): TGTGCCAGCAGCGCAGGACTAGCGGGTATATACAATGAGCAGTTCTTC. Amino acids: CASSAGLAGIYNEQFF.